One sample yielded the 2 T cell receptor beta chains listed below, sequenced in a study of cytomegalovirus exposure and HLA in healthy donors. PCR employed 60 Vbeta and 13 Jbeta primers. The protocol was immunoSEQ multiplex PCR, while the TCRdb copy is restricted to in-frame clones and leaves out a portion. The sample consists of about 200,000 clones, 82% of them appearing once. The sample consisted of PBMCs. These TCRs come from a boy aged 2 to 10 in good health and CMV-seronegative.

The V and J genes are TRBV5-7 and TRBJ1-4; D is possibly TRBD1 (6 bases). TRBV5-7 falls under the ORF class, with uncertain function. This CDR3 has 19 residues. Trimming removed 0 bases at V and 5 bases at J, with 23 bases between. Here the CDR3 DNA reads TGTGCCAGCAGCTTGGCAATCAGGGTTAGGGTCAGGGGAAATGAAAAACTGTTTTTT. It encodes CASSLAIRVRVRGNEKLFF.

The chain combines TRBV6-6 with TRBJ1-2; TRBD1 matches at 7 bases. The germline V gene encodes CDR1 MNHNY and CDR2 SVGAGI (reference sequence). The CDR3 covers 15 residues. After removal of 5 bases from V and 4 bases from J, the junction contained 10 bases not matched to a gene. For the CDR3, the DNA is TGTGCCAGCAGTCCCCCGGGACAGCAGATCTATGGCTACACCTTC. This codes for CASSPPGQQIYGYTF.